Following are 32 T cell receptor beta chains from one sample sequenced in a study of T-cell memory formation after mild COVID-19. From the 5' RACE reads, TCRdb called clonotypes with MiXCR, one entry per CDR3 protein. Here the sample spans a few hundred thousand distinct CDR3 sequences, 25% to 30% being singletons. Sequencing was carried out using PBMCs or a T cell subset sorted from them (not recorded which). These receptors all stem from an adult woman who had mild COVID-19 (a few samples of this study predate the infection). Cell type and time point are not known.

The J gene is TRBJ2-7, the V gene TRBV2; 9 nucleotides agree with TRBD1. V dropped 7 bases and J dropped 5; count of bases not matched to a gene: 12. Per germline, CDR1 SNHLY and CDR2 FYNNEI. CDR3 length: 15 amino acids. DNA for the CDR3: TGTGCCAGCACCCGGACAGGGGCCCTTCGTGACGAGCAGTACTTC. Translated: CASTRTGALRDEQYF.

This clonotype was counted many times. The chain uses TRBV7-3 and TRBJ2-1; no clear D. The germline gives CDR1 SGHTA, CDR2 FQGTGA. V lost 0 bases and J 8 bases, leaving 8 bases between the germline ends. The CDR3 spans 13 residues. CDR3 loop: CASSLTGWDEQFF. CDR3 bases: TGTGCCAGCAGCTTAACAGGGTGGGATGAGCAGTTCTTC.

There are a few counts of this clonotype. The V call is TRBV20-1, the J call TRBJ2-7; D remains ambiguous. The V end lost 1 base, the J end lost 6 bases, and 7 bases lay between the germline ends. CDR1 DFQATT and CDR2 SNEGSKA come from the germline V gene (reference sequence). This CDR3 contains 11 residues. The CDR3 nucleotides are TGCAGTGCTAGAGGAGAAGCCGAGCAGTACTTC. Protein product: CSARGEAEQYF.

This clonotype was counted a few times. This chain connects TRBV20-1 to TRBJ2-6; D is ambiguous. The CDR3 contains 16 residues. The germline gives CDR1 DFQATT, CDR2 SNEGSKA (reference sequence). V was cut by 1 base and J by 0 bases, with 10 bases left in between. CDR3 in amino acids: CSARAAIRSGANVLTF. The CDR3 DNA reads as TGCAGTGCTAGAGCGGCCATTCGCTCTGGGGCCAACGTCCTGACTTTC.

This clonotype was counted ten times or more. This sequence joins TRBV9 and TRBJ2-7; 12 nucleotides line up with TRBD2. From germline, CDR1 is SGDLS and CDR2 YYNGEE. The junction had 8 bases not matched to a gene; V was cut back by 3 bases and J by 4 bases. CDR3 length equals 16 residues. The CDR3 loop is CASSATGTSGPYEQYF. DNA for the CDR3: TGTGCCAGCAGCGCGACCGGGACTAGCGGGCCATACGAGCAGTACTTC.

This clonotype showed up just a few times. The rearrangement joins TRBV7-3 to TRBJ2-2, with D hard to call. The germline V gene encodes CDR1 SGHTA and CDR2 FQGTGA. Deletions cut 6 bases from V and 4 bases from J, with 12 bases between. CDR3 length: 14 amino acids. DNA for the CDR3: TGTGCCAGCAGGGGTTCGGGCATCACCGGGGAGCTGTTTTTT. Translation: CASRGSGITGELFF. Variable domain in full (rest from reference TRBV7-3 and TRBJ2-2): GAGVSQTPSNKVTEKGKYVELRCDPISGHTALYWYRQSLGQGPEFLIYFQGTGAADDSGLPNDRFFAVRPEGSVSTLKIQRTERGDSAVYLCASRGSGITGELFFGEGSRLTVL.

The chain is built from TRBV5-1 and TRBJ2-2; TRBD1 agrees at 11 bases. This CDR3 has 15 residues. Per the germline V gene, CDR1 is SGHRS and CDR2 is YFSETQ. Trimming cost V 2 bases and J 4 bases; bases outside gene matches: 1. The DNA for the CDR3 is TGCGCCAGCAGCTTCGGGACAGGGGGCACCGGGGAGCTGTTTTTT. Encoded protein: CASSFGTGGTGELFF.

The chain couples TRBV20-1 to TRBJ2-2, with 8 nucleotides matching TRBD1. With V trimmed by 5 bases and J by 7 bases, 6 bases remained unmatched. The CDR3 contains 13 residues. The germline V gene has CDR1 DFQATT and CDR2 SNEGSKA (reference sequence). The CDR3 DNA reads as TGCAGTGCTCTGGACAGGGCGGACGGGGAGCTGTTTTTT. This sequence encodes CSALDRADGELFF.

V gene TRBV29-1 combines with J gene TRBJ2-2; no clear D. There are 15 residues in the CDR3. Germline CDR1 SQVTM, CDR2 ANQGSEA. Trimming left V 6 bases short and J 0 bases short, with 14 bases between. Here the CDR3 reads CSVLISTANTGELFF. The CDR3 coding sequence is TGCAGCGTACTTATCTCTACCGCGAACACCGGGGAGCTGTTTTTT.

This chain links TRBV5-1 with TRBJ2-3; 9 nucleotides match TRBD2. The germline gives CDR1 SGHRS, CDR2 YFSETQ. V dropped 4 bases and J dropped 1; count of bases not matched to a gene: 7. This CDR3 has 16 residues. DNA for the CDR3: TGCGCCAGCAGCCGGGAGCCTAGCGGGGGCACAGATACGCAGTATTTT. Amino acids: CASSREPSGGTDTQYF.

This rearrangement joins TRBV30 to TRBJ1-1, with D perhaps matching TRBD1 (5 bases). This CDR3 contains 13 residues. The ends were cut back, 4 bases at V and 1 base at J, with 10 bases in the middle. Germline V gene data show CDR1 as GTSNPN and CDR2 as SVGIG (reference sequence). DNA of the CDR3: TGTGCCTGGACGGCACAGGAGAACACTGAAGCTTTCTTT. It specifies CAWTAQENTEAFF.

DNA of the CDR3: TGTGCCAGCAGCTTCCGGGACAGGAGGGACGAGCAGTACTTC. Encoded protein: CASSFRDRRDEQYF. The chain joins TRBV7-2 to TRBJ2-7; 8 nucleotides line up with TRBD1. The CDR3 is 14 amino acids. Germline assignment: CDR1 SGHTA and CDR2 FQGNSA. With 3 bases clipped from V and 5 bases from J, the junction kept 6 bases outside the gene matches.

This sequence joins TRBV5-1 and TRBJ2-7; the D gene is possibly TRBD1 (6 bases). The CDR3 sequence is 16 residues long. The ends were cut back, 2 bases at V and 3 bases at J, with 18 bases in the middle. Germline assignment: CDR1 SGHRS and CDR2 YFSETQ. CDR3 sequence (DNA): TGCGCCAGCAGCTTAACGGCGACAGGAAAGGGCTACGAGCAGTACTTC. This gives the protein CASSLTATGKGYEQYF.

In its sample, this clonotype was seen a few times. The V call is TRBV5-5, the J call TRBJ2-5; TRBD1 aligns across 7 bases. Trimming took 4 bases from V and 2 from J; bases not matched to a gene: 5. The CDR3 sequence is 14 residues long. Germline lookup yields CDR1 SGHKS and CDR2 YYEKEE (reference sequence). For the CDR3, the DNA is TGTGCCAGCAGCCGGGACAGCGGACAAGAGACCCAGTACTTC. Residues: CASSRDSGQETQYF. Looking up the rest from reference TRBV5-5 and TRBJ2-5 gives the full variable domain: DAGVTQSPTHLIKTRGQQVTLRCSPISGHKSVSWYQQVLGQGPQFIFQYYEKEERGRGNFPDRFSARQFPNYSSELNVNALLLGDSALYLCASSRDSGQETQYFGPGTRLLVL.

This chain uses TRBV6-5 with TRBJ2-3, with 11 bases aligning to TRBD1. Unmatched junction bases numbered 5, after V lost 6 bases and J lost 0 bases. The CDR3 covers 16 residues. Germline loops: CDR1 MNHEY, CDR2 SVGAGI. The CDR3 DNA sequence: TGTGCCAGCAGCAAGGGACAGGGGGAAAGCACAGATACGCAGTATTTT. It translates to CASSKGQGESTDTQYF.

This clonotype has just a few counts. V is TRBV6-5 and J is TRBJ2-1, with D perhaps matching TRBD1 (5 bases). Germline V gives CDR1 MNHEY, CDR2 SVGAGI. V was cut by 6 bases and J by 0 bases, with 12 bases left in between. The CDR3 runs to 15 residues. The CDR3 sequence is CASSMDKSSYNEQFF. The CDR3 DNA follows: TGTGCCAGCAGCATGGACAAGAGCTCCTACAATGAGCAGTTCTTC.

The rearrangement joins TRBV11-2 to TRBJ2-6; D is uncertain. V lost 5 bases and J lost 0, with 11 bases in between. Germline-derived CDR1 and CDR2 are SGHAT and FQNNGV. The CDR3 extends over 16 amino acids. The CDR3 DNA reads as TGTGCCAGCAGCGCCGGACGAAACTCTGGGGCCAACGTCCTGACTTTC. It yields the protein CASSAGRNSGANVLTF.

The chain has TRBV14 and TRBJ1-1; 8 positions agree with TRBD1. The CDR3 extends over 13 amino acids. Losses at the gene ends were 4 bases for V and 9 bases for J; bases not matched to a gene: 7. Germline CDR1 is SGHDN and CDR2 is FVKESK. Here the CDR3 reads CASSPRQGLKAFF. The CDR3 DNA reads TGTGCCAGCAGCCCGAGACAGGGGTTGAAAGCTTTCTTT.

The table lists this clonotype with a few counts. V is TRBV12-3 or TRBV12-4 and J is TRBJ2-7; 11 bases line up with TRBD1. V dropped 7 bases and J dropped 3; count of bases not matched to a gene: 5. The CDR3 runs 14 residues. CDR3 nucleotide sequence: TGTGCCAGCACCACCGGGACAGGGGGCTACGAGCAGTACTTC. Protein sequence: CASTTGTGGYEQYF.

This chain links TRBV12-3 or TRBV12-4 with TRBJ2-5; 12 bases are a match to TRBD2. With 5 bases clipped from V and 5 bases from J, the junction kept 6 bases outside the gene matches. CDR3 length equals 15 residues. DNA of the CDR3: TGTGCCAGCAGTCCACTAGCGGGGGGTATGGAGACCCAGTACTTC. It translates to CASSPLAGGMETQYF.

This clonotype came up a few times. Here the CDR3 DNA reads TGTGCCAGCAGCCCTTCCGGACAGGTTGGTACGCAGTATTTT. Translating gives CASSPSGQVGTQYF. This chain links TRBV3-1 with TRBJ2-3; 7 bases align to TRBD1. CDR3 length: 14 amino acids. Germline V gene lookup returns CDR1 LGHDT and CDR2 YNNKEL (reference sequence). V lost 4 bases, J lost 8 bases, and 9 bases stayed unmatched.

V is TRBV7-8 and J is TRBJ2-7; TRBD1 agrees at 7 bases. This CDR3 contains 14 residues. The trim removed 9 bases at V and 2 bases at J, leaving 10 bases unmatched. The germline gives CDR1 SGHVS, CDR2 FQNEAQ. The CDR3: CASQRDREPYEQYF. The CDR3, as DNA: TGTGCCAGTCAGCGAGACAGGGAGCCCTACGAGCAGTACTTC.

The chain is built from TRBV7-8 and TRBJ2-3; D is perhaps TRBD1 (5 bases). The germline V gene encodes CDR1 SGHVS and CDR2 FQNEAQ. Trimming took 7 bases from V and 0 from J, leaving 23 bases between them. This CDR3 region has 18 residues. The CDR3 sequence is CASTPNWGARVSTDTQYF. The CDR3 nucleotides are TGTGCCAGCACCCCTAACTGGGGCGCAAGGGTAAGCACAGATACGCAGTATTTT.

This chain connects TRBV11-2 to TRBJ1-4; D call uncertain. The ends were cut back, 1 base at V and 3 bases at J, with 9 bases in the middle. CDR3 length equals 15 residues. CDR1 SGHAT and CDR2 FQNNGV come from the germline V gene. DNA for the CDR3: TGTGCCAGCAGCTTAGCCGGAGGACCTAATGAAAAACTGTTTTTT. Protein sequence: CASSLAGGPNEKLFF.

In DNA form, the CDR3 reads TGTGCCAGCCGCTTAGCGGGGGCCGGGGATACGCAGTATTTT. This codes for CASRLAGAGDTQYF. The chain carries TRBV18 and TRBJ2-3; 9 bases agree with TRBD2. The J segment lost 6 bases and the V segment lost 8 bases, leaving 9 bases of the junction unmatched. CDR3 size: 14 residues. Germline assignment: CDR1 KGHSH and CDR2 LQKENI.

There are a few counts of this clonotype. The chain's CDR3 is CASSSGVSRLNEQFF. In DNA form, the CDR3 reads TGTGCCAGCAGCTCAGGGGTCTCACGCCTCAATGAGCAGTTCTTC. J is TRBJ2-1 and V is TRBV2, with D perhaps matching TRBD1 (6 bases). Germline CDR1 reads SNHLY; CDR2 reads FYNNEI. CDR3 length: 15 residues. V lost 6 bases and J 6 bases, leaving 18 bases between the germline ends.

This clonotype was found a few times. V usage is TRBV4-3 and J usage is TRBJ2-3; no clear D gene. The germline V gene encodes CDR1 LGHNA and CDR2 YSLEER. Trimming removed 1 base from V and 6 bases from J, with 11 bases in between. There are 14 residues in the CDR3. The CDR3: CASSQGAEGDTQYF. The CDR3 DNA reads TGCGCCAGCAGCCAAGGAGCCGAAGGCGATACGCAGTATTTT.

The V and J genes are TRBV14 and TRBJ2-1, with D perhaps TRBD2 (6 bases). V gave up 4 bases and J gave up 10 bases, with 20 bases separating them. Germline assignment: CDR1 SGHDN and CDR2 FVKESK. The CDR3 spans 15 residues. In nucleotides, the CDR3 is TGTGCCAGCAGCCGGGGCCCGGGAGCGAAACTAGAGCAGTTCTTC. Translation: CASSRGPGAKLEQFF.

The genes are TRBV7-6 and TRBJ2-5; D is unresolved. CDR1 SGHVS and CDR2 FNYEAQ come from the germline V gene. This CDR3 is built from 15 residues. The V end lost 6 bases, the J end lost 4 bases, and 18 bases lay between the germline ends. The CDR3 region has the DNA TGTGCCAGCAGACCGACCTCAGGCGAGAGAGAGACCCAGTACTTC. Its translation is CASRPTSGERETQYF.

This clonotype was counted at least ten times. The rearrangement uses TRBV6-5 and TRBJ2-7; D unclear. This CDR3 comprises 12 residues. V was clipped by 4 bases and J by 6 bases, with 10 bases between them. Germline CDR1 reads MNHEY; CDR2 reads SVGAGI. The CDR3 is CASSSRPGEQYF. In DNA, the CDR3 is TGTGCCAGCAGTTCCAGACCCGGCGAGCAGTACTTC.

The V and J genes are TRBV30 and TRBJ2-7; D ambiguous. The ends were cut back, 0 bases at V and 0 bases at J, with 6 bases in the middle. Germline V gene sequence: CDR1 GTSNPN, CDR2 SVGIG (reference sequence). The CDR3 totals 13 residues. CDR3 nucleotide sequence: TGTGCCTGGAGTGTTCACGCCTCCTACGAGCAGTACTTC. The encoded protein is CAWSVHASYEQYF. The full variable domain, completed using reference TRBV30 and TRBJ2-7, is SQTIHQWPATLVQPVGSPLSLECTVEGTSNPNLYWYRQAAGRGLQLLFYSVGIGQISSEVPQNLSASRPQDRQFILSSKKLLLSDSGFYLCAWSVHASYEQYFGPGTRLTVT.

In its sample, this clonotype was seen a few times. The genes are TRBV7-9 and TRBJ2-1; perhaps TRBD1 as D (6 bases). With 5 bases removed from V and 10 bases from J, the gap between germline ends came to 12 bases. Germline CDR1 SEHNR, CDR2 FQNEAQ (reference sequence). The CDR3 is 12 residues long. CDR3 loop: CASSTQGNEQFF. The CDR3, as DNA: TGTGCCAGCAGCACACAGGGAAACGAGCAGTTCTTC.